This entry lists 10 T cell receptor beta chains sequenced from one sample in a study of preoperative IRX-2 immunotherapy in early breast cancer. Treatment defined: preoperative locoregional IRX-2 cytokine immunotherapy. This table comes from immunoSEQ multiplex PCR, and its TCRdb copy is limited to in-frame clones, with some not included. The repertoire includes roughly 26,000 clones, 70% to 90% of them detected once, and over 25% sits in the top ten. The specimen was tumor tissue, collected after IRX-2 immunotherapy. The receptors originated from a human donor with breast cancer.

The chain joins TRBV5-1 to TRBJ1-2; no definite D call. The CDR3 is made up of 13 amino acids. In germline, CDR1 is SGHRS, CDR2 YFSETQ. The V end was cut by 4 bases, the J end by 4 bases, with 11 bases between. The CDR3 protein is CASSLQLSYGYTF. CDR3 bases: TGCGCCAGCAGCCTACAGCTATCCTATGGCTACACCTTC.

This chain links TRBV6-5 with TRBJ1-4; the D is unclear. CDR1 is MNHEY and CDR2 is SVGAGI in the germline V gene. V was cut by 0 bases and J by 8 bases, with 10 bases left in between. The CDR3 runs 14 residues. CDR3 region: CASSYSGRKEKLFF. CDR3 DNA sequence: TGTGCCAGCAGTTACTCGGGTCGTAAGGAAAAACTGTTTTTT.

J is TRBJ1-6 and V is TRBV7-8; weak D call: TRBD1 (6 bases). This CDR3 spans 15 amino acids. The germline V and J ends were trimmed by 5 bases and 7 bases, with 15 bases remaining between them. Germline CDR1 and CDR2: SGHVS and FQNEAQ. As DNA, the CDR3 is TGTGCCAGCAGCCTGCCCCAGGGGATGAATTCACCCCTCCACTTT. This encodes CASSLPQGMNSPLHF.

The V call is TRBV19, the J call TRBJ1-2; 12 bases are a match to TRBD1. With V trimmed by 5 bases and J by 0 bases, 4 bases remained unmatched. The germline V gene encodes CDR1 LNHDA and CDR2 SQIVND (reference sequence). The CDR3 has 16 amino acids. The CDR3 DNA reads TGTGCCAGTAGTCCGGGGACAGGGGGCACTAACTATGGCTACACCTTC. It yields the protein CASSPGTGGTNYGYTF.

V gene TRBV7-2 combines with J gene TRBJ1-1, with D possibly TRBD1 on 5 matching bases. V lost 0 bases, J lost 1 base, and 9 bases lay in between. This CDR3 contains 15 residues. Germline CDR1 is SGHTA and CDR2 is FQGNSA. CDR3 sequence: CASSLARGRNTEAFF. CDR3 bases: TGTGCCAGCAGCTTAGCAAGGGGCAGGAACACTGAAGCTTTCTTT. Filled out from reference TRBV7-2 and TRBJ1-1, the complete variable domain reads GAGVSQSPSNKVTEKGKDVELRCDPISGHTALYWYRQSLGQGLEFLIYFQGNSAPDKSGLPSDRFSAERTGGSVSTLTIQRTQQEDSAVYLCASSLARGRNTEAFFGQGTRLTVV.

This rearrangement joins TRBV11-2 to TRBJ2-2; tentatively, D is TRBD1 or TRBD2 (5 bases each). Germline values: CDR1 SGHAT, CDR2 FQNNGV. The CDR3 runs to 15 residues. V was pared by 5 bases and J by 4 bases, with 14 bases between. The CDR3 loop reads CASSRAGTFTGELFF. The CDR3 region has the DNA TGTGCCAGCAGCCGCGCCGGGACCTTCACCGGGGAGCTGTTTTTT.

This chain connects TRBV28 to TRBJ1-1, with a tentative D call TRBD1 (6 bases). This CDR3 has 13 residues. Germline values: CDR1 MDHEN, CDR2 SYDVKM. V lost 8 bases to trimming and J lost 5 bases, with 15 bases between them. The CDR3: CASWRIGGTEAFF. The CDR3 DNA reads as TGTGCCAGCTGGAGGATAGGGGGGACTGAAGCTTTCTTT.

The gene calls are TRBV15 and TRBJ1-1; D perhaps matches TRBD1 (6 bases). V was shortened by 8 bases and J by 0 bases, with 10 bases between the two germline ends. The CDR3 contains 13 residues. Germline V gene data show CDR1 as LNHNV and CDR2 as YYDKDF (reference sequence). CDR3 region: CATAGAVNTEAFF. The CDR3 region has the DNA TGTGCCACCGCAGGGGCGGTGAACACTGAAGCTTTCTTT.

The chain combines TRBV2 with TRBJ2-7; D not resolved. The CDR3 is 16 residues long. Deletions cut 0 bases from V and 5 bases from J, with 17 bases between. Looked up from germline, CDR1 is SNHLY and CDR2 is FYNNEI. In DNA form, the CDR3 reads TGTGCCAGCAGTGAAGCGCTTGGGGTTGGTAAGGACGAGCAGTACTTC. Translating it yields CASSEALGVGKDEQYF.

This chain uses TRBV2 with TRBJ1-1, with D unresolved. V lost 6 bases and J 5 bases, leaving 13 bases between the germline ends. Germline V gene lookup returns CDR1 SNHLY and CDR2 FYNNEI. The CDR3 has 13 amino acids. As DNA, the CDR3 is TGTGCCAGCAGCGCCGACTTAGGGACTGAAGCTTTCTTT. This translates into CASSADLGTEAFF.